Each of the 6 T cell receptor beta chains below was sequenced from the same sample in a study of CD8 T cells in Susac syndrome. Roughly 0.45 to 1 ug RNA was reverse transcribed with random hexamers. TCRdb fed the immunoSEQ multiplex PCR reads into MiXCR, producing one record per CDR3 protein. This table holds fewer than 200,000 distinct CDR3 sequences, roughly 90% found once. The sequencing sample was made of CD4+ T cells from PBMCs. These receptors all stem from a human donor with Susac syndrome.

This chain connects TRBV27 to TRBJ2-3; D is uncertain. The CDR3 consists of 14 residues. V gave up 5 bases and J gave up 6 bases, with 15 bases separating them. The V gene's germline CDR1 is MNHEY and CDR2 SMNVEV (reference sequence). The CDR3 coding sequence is TGTGCCAGCAGTCCCTGGGATAGCAAGGATACGCAGTATTTT. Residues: CASSPWDSKDTQYF.

The CDR3 loop reads CATSPGQAHSYNEQFF. DNA of the CDR3: TGTGCCACCAGTCCTGGACAGGCTCATTCCTACAATGAGCAGTTCTTC. V and J are TRBV24-1 and TRBJ2-1; 7 bases match TRBD1. Germline CDR1 reads KGHDR; CDR2 reads SFDVKD. The CDR3 runs to 16 residues. The ends lost 6 bases at V and 1 base at J; junction bases unmatched: 8.

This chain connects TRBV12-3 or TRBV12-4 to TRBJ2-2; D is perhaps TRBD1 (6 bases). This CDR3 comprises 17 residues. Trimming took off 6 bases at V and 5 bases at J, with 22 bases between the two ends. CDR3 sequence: CASRHEYYRDPTGELFF. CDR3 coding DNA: TGTGCCAGCAGACACGAATATTACAGGGACCCAACCGGGGAGCTGTTTTTT.

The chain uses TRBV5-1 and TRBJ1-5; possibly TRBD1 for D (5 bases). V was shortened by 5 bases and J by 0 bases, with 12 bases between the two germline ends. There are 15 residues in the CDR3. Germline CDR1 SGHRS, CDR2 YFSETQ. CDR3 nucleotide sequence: TGCGCCAGCAGGGGGGACCCAGATAGCAATCAGCCCCAGCATTTT. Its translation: CASRGDPDSNQPQHF.

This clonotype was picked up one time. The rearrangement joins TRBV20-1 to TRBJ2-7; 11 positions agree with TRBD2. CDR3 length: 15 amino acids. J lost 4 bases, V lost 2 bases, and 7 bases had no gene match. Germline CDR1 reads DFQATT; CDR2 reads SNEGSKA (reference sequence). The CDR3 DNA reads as TGCAGTGCTAGAAAACTAGCGGGAGCTGGTTACGAGCAGTACTTC. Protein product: CSARKLAGAGYEQYF.

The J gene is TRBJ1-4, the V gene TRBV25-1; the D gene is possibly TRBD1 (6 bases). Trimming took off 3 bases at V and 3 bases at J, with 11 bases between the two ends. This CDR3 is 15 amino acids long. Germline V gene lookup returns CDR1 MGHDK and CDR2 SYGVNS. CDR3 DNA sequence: TGTGCCAGCAGTGATCGAGGACAGCCTAATGAAAAACTGTTTTTT. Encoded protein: CASSDRGQPNEKLFF.